These 4 T cell receptor beta chains were sequenced from one sample in a study of Ad26.COV2.S vaccination and SARS-CoV-2 variants. The data were produced by immunoSEQ multiplex PCR, yet TCRdb's version contains in-frame clones alone and is incomplete. The repertoire consists of 120,000 to 150,000 clones, with 80% to 90% occurring once and the leading ten covering more than 4.5%. The input for sequencing was peripheral blood, taken after recovery from COVID-19. These receptors came from a human donor who had recovered from COVID-19.

V gene TRBV27 combines with J gene TRBJ2-7; D is undetermined. CDR3 length: 15 residues. Between the trimmed V and J ends, which lost 4 bases and 2 bases, there was a span of 15 bases. Germline assignment: CDR1 MNHEY and CDR2 SMNVEV (reference sequence). The CDR3 loop reads CASSSRWQVPYEQYF. As DNA, the CDR3 is TGTGCCAGCAGTTCGCGTTGGCAGGTCCCCTACGAGCAGTACTTC.

The chain has TRBV7-8 and TRBJ1-1; TRBD1 matches at 9 bases. The CDR3 is made up of 16 amino acids. Germline values: CDR1 SGHVS, CDR2 FQNEAQ. V lost 1 base and J lost 1; bases outside the gene matches: 4. For the CDR3, the DNA is TGTGCCAGCAGCTTAGGTGGGACAGGGACGAACACTGAAGCTTTCTTT. Its translation: CASSLGGTGTNTEAFF. Complete variable domain (other parts from reference TRBV7-8 and TRBJ1-1): GAGVSQSPRYKVAKRGQDVALRCDPISGHVSLFWYQQALGQGPEFLTYFQNEAQLDKSGLPSDRFFAERPEGSVSTLKIQRTQQEDSAVYLCASSLGGTGTNTEAFFGQGTRLTVV.

This clone was counted a single time. The chain recombines TRBV20-1 with TRBJ2-1; D is unclear. V lost 6 bases to trimming and J lost 12 bases, with 12 bases between them. The V gene's germline CDR1 is DFQATT and CDR2 SNEGSKA (reference sequence). The CDR3 runs to 10 residues. The CDR3 is CSADDGRQFF. CDR3 coding DNA: TGCAGTGCCGACGACGGCAGGCAGTTCTTC.

J is TRBJ1-2 and V is TRBV11-2, with 7 bases fitting TRBD1. J lost 5 bases, V lost 0 bases, and 3 bases had no gene match. This CDR3 spans 14 amino acids. Germline CDR1 is SGHAT and CDR2 is FQNNGV. The CDR3 loop is CASSLDVRGYGYTF. CDR3 sequence (DNA): TGTGCCAGCAGCTTAGACGTCAGGGGGTATGGCTACACCTTC.